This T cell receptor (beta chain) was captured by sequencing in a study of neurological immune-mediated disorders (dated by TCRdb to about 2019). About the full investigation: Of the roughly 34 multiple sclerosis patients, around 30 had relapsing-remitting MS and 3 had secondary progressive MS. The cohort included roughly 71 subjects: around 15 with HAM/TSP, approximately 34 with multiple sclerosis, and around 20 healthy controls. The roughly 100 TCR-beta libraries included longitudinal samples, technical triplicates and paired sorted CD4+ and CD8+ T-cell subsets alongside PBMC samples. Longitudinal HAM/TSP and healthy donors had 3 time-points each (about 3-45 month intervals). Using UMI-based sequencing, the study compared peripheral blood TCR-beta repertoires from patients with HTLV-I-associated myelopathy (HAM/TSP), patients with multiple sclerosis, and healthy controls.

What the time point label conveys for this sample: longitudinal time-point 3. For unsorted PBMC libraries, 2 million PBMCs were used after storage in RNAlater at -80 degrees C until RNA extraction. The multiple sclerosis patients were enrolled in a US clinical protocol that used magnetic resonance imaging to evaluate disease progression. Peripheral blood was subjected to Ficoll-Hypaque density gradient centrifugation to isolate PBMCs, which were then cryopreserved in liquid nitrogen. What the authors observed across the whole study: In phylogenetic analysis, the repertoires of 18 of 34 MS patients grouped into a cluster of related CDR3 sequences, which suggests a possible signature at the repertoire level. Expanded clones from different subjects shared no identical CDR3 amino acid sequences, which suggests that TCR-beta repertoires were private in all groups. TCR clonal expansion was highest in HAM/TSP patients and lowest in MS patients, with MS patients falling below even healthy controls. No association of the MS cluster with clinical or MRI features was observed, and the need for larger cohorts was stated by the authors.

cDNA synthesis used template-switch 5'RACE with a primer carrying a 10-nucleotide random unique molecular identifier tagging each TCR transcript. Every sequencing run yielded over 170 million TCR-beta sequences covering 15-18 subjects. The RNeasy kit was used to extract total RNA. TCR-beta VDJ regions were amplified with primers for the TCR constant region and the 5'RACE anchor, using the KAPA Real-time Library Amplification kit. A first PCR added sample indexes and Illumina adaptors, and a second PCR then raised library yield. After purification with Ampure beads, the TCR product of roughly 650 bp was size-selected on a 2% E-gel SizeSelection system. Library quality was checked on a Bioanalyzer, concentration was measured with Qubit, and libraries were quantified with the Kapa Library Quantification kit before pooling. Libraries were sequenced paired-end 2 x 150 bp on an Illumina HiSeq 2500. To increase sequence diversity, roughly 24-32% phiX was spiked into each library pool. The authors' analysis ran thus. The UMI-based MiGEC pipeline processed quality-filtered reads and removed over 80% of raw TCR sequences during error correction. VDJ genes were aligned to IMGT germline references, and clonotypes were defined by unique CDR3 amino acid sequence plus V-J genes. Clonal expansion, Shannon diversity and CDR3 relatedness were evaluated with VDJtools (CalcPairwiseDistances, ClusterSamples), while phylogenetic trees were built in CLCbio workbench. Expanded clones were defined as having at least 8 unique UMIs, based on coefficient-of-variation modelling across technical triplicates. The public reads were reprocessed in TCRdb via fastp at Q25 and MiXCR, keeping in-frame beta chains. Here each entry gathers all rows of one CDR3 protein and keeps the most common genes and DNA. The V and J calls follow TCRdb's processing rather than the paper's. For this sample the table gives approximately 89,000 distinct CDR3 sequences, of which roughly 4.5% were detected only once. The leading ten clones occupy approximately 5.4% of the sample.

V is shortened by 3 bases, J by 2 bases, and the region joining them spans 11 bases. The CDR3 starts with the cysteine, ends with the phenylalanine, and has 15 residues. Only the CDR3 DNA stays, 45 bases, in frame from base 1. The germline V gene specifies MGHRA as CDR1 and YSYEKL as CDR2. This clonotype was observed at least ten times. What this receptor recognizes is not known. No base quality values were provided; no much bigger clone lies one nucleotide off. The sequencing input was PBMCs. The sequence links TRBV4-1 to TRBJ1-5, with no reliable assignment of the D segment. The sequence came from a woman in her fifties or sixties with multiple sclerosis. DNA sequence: TGCGCCAGCAGCCAGGACCCAGGCGGCAATCAGCCCCAGCATTTT. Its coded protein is CASSQDPGGNQPQHF.